Each of the 19 T cell receptor beta chains below was sequenced from the same sample in a study of follicular helper T cells after annual influenza vaccination. Profiling relied on immunoSEQ multiplex PCR, and the TCRdb table lists in-frame clones only, not all of them. In the table there are over a thousand clones, around four fifths of which are singletons. The time point: 2015-2016 season, 7 days after influenza vaccination. Sequenced material: CXCR5+ CD38+ circulating T follicular helper cells from blood, taken 7 days after influenza vaccination. Noted subset: circulating Tfh, non-naive CD4+CXCR5+PD-1+ (ICOS+CD38+ or ICOS-CD38-). The receptor set was obtained from an adult who received the influenza vaccine.

The chain has TRBV6-5 and TRBJ1-6, with D uncertain. CDR3 size: 13 residues. CDR1 is MNHEY and CDR2 is SVGAGI in the germline V gene. V was trimmed by 4 bases and J by 9 bases, leaving 10 bases between them. In DNA form, the CDR3 reads TGTGCCAGCAGTTTCGACGGACCTTCACCCCTCCACTTT. The encoded protein is CASSFDGPSPLHF.

The chain joins TRBV6-5 to TRBJ2-1; D may be TRBD2 (7 bases). CDR3 length equals 16 residues. Germline CDR1 reads MNHEY; CDR2 reads SVGAGI. V lost 0 bases and J 2 bases, leaving 11 bases between the germline ends. The CDR3 region has the DNA TGTGCCAGCAGTTACTCGAGGGGGGGAACCTACAATGAGCAGTTCTTC. This sequence encodes CASSYSRGGTYNEQFF.

The table lists this clone with a count of one. The V and J genes are TRBV7-9 and TRBJ2-1, with 10 bases aligning to TRBD2. The CDR3 is 16 amino acids. V trimming: 3 bases; J trimming: 9 bases; junction bases outside the gene matches: 11. Germline values: CDR1 SEHNR, CDR2 FQNEAQ (reference sequence). CDR3 DNA sequence: TGTGCCAGCAGCTTCGGATCTAGCGGGGGCCCAGGTGAGCAGTTCTTC. Its translation: CASSFGSSGGPGEQFF.

This chain links TRBV6-1 with TRBJ1-1, with TRBD1 as a possible D gene (5 bases). This CDR3 has 16 amino acids. Trimming pared 4 bases from V and 0 bases from J, leaving 15 bases between. Germline CDR1 is MNHNS and CDR2 is SASEGT. The DNA for the CDR3 is TGTGCCAGCAGTGGCAAAGGGGCAACACTGAACACTGAAGCTTTCTTT. Protein sequence: CASSGKGATLNTEAFF.

This chain joins TRBV5-1 and TRBJ2-2, with 7 bases that match TRBD2. Germline V gene sequence: CDR1 SGHRS, CDR2 YFSETQ. V was clipped by 4 bases and J by 5 bases; unmatched bases: 17. CDR3 length: 18 residues. This CDR3 is CASSQNVGTTKRTGELFF. CDR3 sequence (DNA): TGCGCCAGCAGCCAAAACGTCGGGACTACCAAAAGGACCGGGGAGCTGTTTTTT.

This rearrangement joins TRBV9 to TRBJ2-3; D is possibly TRBD1 (5 bases). V lost 3 bases and J lost 2, with 13 bases in between. Germline assignment: CDR1 SGDLS and CDR2 YYNGEE. CDR3 length equals 15 residues. The chain's CDR3 is CASSARPGLTDTQYF. Written as DNA, the CDR3 is TGTGCCAGCAGCGCCAGACCAGGGCTCACAGATACGCAGTATTTT.

In the case of this clone: Mismatch with germline at one junction end may stem from a read error. This rearrangement joins TRBV6-4 to TRBJ2-3; TRBD1 matches at 8 bases. In germline, CDR1 is MRHNA, CDR2 SNTAGT. CDR3 length: 13 amino acids. This CDR3 reads CASRSGGTDTQYF. The CDR3 region has the DNA TGTGCCAGCAGATCAGGGGGCACCGATACGCAGTATTTT.

This chain connects TRBV19 to TRBJ2-3; TRBD2 matches at 12 bases. The CDR3 contains 15 residues. Germline CDR1 and CDR2: LNHDA and SQIVND (reference sequence). The V gene end was trimmed by 5 bases and the J gene end by 4 bases; junction bases not matched to a gene: 4. CDR3 DNA: TGTGCCAGTAGTTGGGCTAGCGGGGGGGCAGATACGCAGTATTTT. It is translated as CASSWASGGADTQYF.

This clone was counted once. The V and J genes are TRBV7-2 and TRBJ2-2; possibly TRBD2 for D (7 bases). The germline V gene has CDR1 SGHTA and CDR2 FQGNSA. Trimming cost V 3 bases and J 4 bases, with 12 bases left between them. The CDR3 totals 15 residues. The CDR3 DNA reads TGTGCCAGCAGCTTCGCGGGGGCGACCACCGGGGAGCTGTTTTTT. It is translated as CASSFAGATTGELFF.

The V and J genes are TRBV6-4 and TRBJ1-2; no clear D gene. Trimming removed 7 bases at V and 12 bases at J, with 18 bases between. Germline lookup yields CDR1 MRHNA and CDR2 SNTAGT. This CDR3 is 12 amino acids long. The CDR3 spells CASITSDLGHTF. The CDR3 DNA reads TGTGCCAGCATTACTTCCGACCTCGGCCACACCTTC.

The chain links TRBV7-2 to TRBJ1-6; TRBD1 might be the D (6 bases). There are 15 residues in the CDR3. The germline CDR1 and CDR2 sequences are SGHTA and FQGNSA. V lost 2 bases to trimming and J lost 7 bases, with 12 bases between them. The chain's CDR3 is CASSLRGERNSPLHF. In DNA form, the CDR3 reads TGTGCCAGCAGCTTAAGGGGGGAACGGAATTCACCCCTCCACTTT. The full variable domain, completed using reference TRBV7-2 and TRBJ1-6, is GAGVSQSPSNKVTEKGKDVELRCDPISGHTALYWYRQSLGQGLEFLIYFQGNSAPDKSGLPSDRFSAERTGGSVSTLTIQRTQQEDSAVYLCASSLRGERNSPLHFGNGTRLTVT.

The rearrangement links TRBV5-1 to TRBJ1-4, with 8 bases lining up with TRBD1. V gave up 0 bases and J gave up 5 bases; unmatched junction bases: 6. In germline, CDR1 is SGHRS, CDR2 YFSETQ. This CDR3 is built from 16 residues. CDR3 sequence reads: CASSLGTTGANEKLFF. The DNA of the CDR3 is TGCGCCAGCAGCTTGGGGACGACAGGGGCAAATGAAAAACTGTTTTTT.

The chain uses TRBV5-6 and TRBJ2-5; possibly TRBD1 for D (7 bases). The CDR3 covers 16 residues. V lost 4 bases, J lost 3 bases, and 19 bases lay in between. From germline, CDR1 is SGHDT and CDR2 YYEEEE. The CDR3 DNA reads TGTGCCAGCAGCAGGGGGCACAGTGGGGGGAAAGAGACCCAGTACTTC. This codes for CASSRGHSGGKETQYF.

The chain uses TRBV7-2 and TRBJ2-1; D may match TRBD1 or TRBD2 (5 bases each). Germline assignment: CDR1 SGHTA and CDR2 FQGNSA. Between the trimmed V and J ends, which lost 0 bases and 7 bases, there was a span of 13 bases. The CDR3 length is 15 residues. The CDR3 loop reads CASSLARGARNEQFF. In DNA, the CDR3 is TGTGCCAGCAGCTTAGCGAGGGGCGCGAGGAATGAGCAGTTCTTC.

The gene calls are TRBV11-2 and TRBJ1-1; no clear D. The germline V gene has CDR1 SGHAT and CDR2 FQNNGV. The CDR3 extends over 14 amino acids. Trimming took 3 bases from V and 0 from J, leaving 8 bases between them. CDR3 residues: CASSFRRMNTEAFF. DNA of the CDR3: TGTGCCAGCAGCTTTAGACGGATGAACACTGAAGCTTTCTTT.

Details on this clone: One end of the junction is discordant with germline, which a read error may explain. The chain carries TRBV30 and TRBJ2-2; D could derive from TRBD1 or TRBD2 (5 bases each). The CDR3 sequence is 14 residues long. Germline values: CDR1 GTSNPN, CDR2 SVGIG (reference sequence). The CDR3 bases are TGCGGGGTGGAACGGGGCCCGAACACCGGGGAGCTGTTTTTT. This codes for CGVERGPNTGELFF.

V is TRBV7-2 and J is TRBJ2-7, with 7 positions matching TRBD1. There are 15 residues in the CDR3. J gave up 3 bases and V 1 base, and 6 bases lay outside the gene matches. Germline V CDR1 and CDR2: SGHTA, FQGNSA. CDR3 in DNA: TGTGCCAGCAGCTTAGGGGGGACAGCCTTCTACGAGCAGTACTTC. Protein: CASSLGGTAFYEQYF.

The rearrangement uses TRBV5-6 and TRBJ2-5; D may be TRBD1 or TRBD2 (5 bases each). V was clipped by 1 base and J by 5 bases, with 6 bases between them. From germline, CDR1 is SGHDT and CDR2 YYEEEE. CDR3 size: 12 residues. The CDR3 region has the DNA TGTGCCAGCAGCTTGTGGGGGGAGACCCAGTACTTC. Translating gives CASSLWGETQYF.

The chain employs TRBV6-6 and TRBJ1-5; 7 bases are a match to TRBD1. CDR1 and CDR2 from the germline V gene are MNHNY and SVGAGI (reference sequence). The CDR3 is 15 amino acids. The V segment lost 6 bases and the J segment 4 bases; nucleotides outside the gene matches: 9. The CDR3 nucleotides read TGTGCCAGCAGCGCCCGACAGGGCCAGAATCAGCCCCAGCATTTT. This encodes CASSARQGQNQPQHF.